This entry concerns a single T cell receptor (beta chain). Its matching antigen is unknown. The data were obtained in a study of T-cell memory formation after mild COVID-19. For the study at large: The study found TCR clusters largely donor specific.

TCRdb re-analysed the 5' RACE reads in MiXCR, keeping a single row per CDR3 protein. The sample holds about 140,000 distinct CDR3 sequences, 14% seen once. CDR1 is LNHNV, CDR2 YYDKDF, per germline (reference sequence). The CDR3 consists of 16 residues. V lost 2 bases and J 0 bases, leaving 11 bases between the germline ends. Overall study findings and caveats: The finding that pre-infection memory included some responding clones suggested that cross-reactive memory joined. A second wave of clones peaked on day 37, and their SARS-CoV-2 specificity went unconfirmed. CD4/CD8 balance characterized clones contracting day 15 to 85, and CD4+ skew characterized later expanders.

This sequence joins TRBV15 and TRBJ1-5; D gene unclear. Sample: PBMCs or a T cell subset sorted from them (not recorded which). The source of this sequence is an adult woman who had mild COVID-19 (a few samples of this study predate the infection). Cell type and time point are not known. CDR3 DNA: TGTGCCACCAGCAGACCAAGGAGGTATAGCAATCAGCCCCAGCATTTT. Protein product: CATSRPRRYSNQPQHF.